This T cell receptor beta chain was obtained from a study of identical twins. Study results and caveats: Twins shared out-of-frame alpha sequences with excess low generation probability.

TCRdb reprocessed the 5' RACE reads with MiXCR, giving one entry per CDR3 protein. The data contain 200,000 to 300,000 distinct CDR3 sequences, about 11% of them singletons. Healthy Caucasians alone served as donors. Per germline, CDR1 MNHEY and CDR2 SVGAGI. The CDR3 has 19 residues. V gave up 0 bases and J gave up 2 bases, with 23 bases separating them. Concerning this clonotype itself: Its antigen is undetermined.

Source material: memory T cells sorted from blood. The chain is built from TRBV6-5 and TRBJ2-7; TRBD1 might be the D (6 bases). The TCR sequence derives from a man aged 45-65 years in good health. CDR3 nucleotide sequence: TGTGCCAGCAGTTACTCGACTCTACCAGGACAGCTCCTTCCCTACGAGCAGTACTTC. Protein: CASSYSTLPGQLLPYEQYF.